Each of the 17 T cell receptor beta chains below was sequenced from the same sample in a study of T cell responses to AZD1222 COVID-19 vaccine. The assay was immunoSEQ multiplex PCR, and TCRdb's table has in-frame clones only and misses some. The profile covers under 150,000 clones, with roughly 92% appearing a single time and less than 9.5% taken by the ten largest. This material consisted of peripheral blood, taken 28 days after the second AZD1222 dose. These receptor sequences come from an adult who received the AZD1222 COVID-19 vaccine.

The chain joins TRBV18 to TRBJ2-6, with D unclear. The CDR3 runs to 17 residues. The V gene's germline CDR1 is KGHSH and CDR2 LQKENI. Trimming shortened V by 4 bases and J by 2 bases, and 15 bases separated the two germline ends. CDR3 loop: CASSRYQTSPGANVLTF. The CDR3 DNA follows: TGTGCCAGCTCACGATACCAGACCAGCCCTGGGGCCAACGTCCTGACTTTC.

V gene TRBV30 combines with J gene TRBJ2-2; 9 bases are a match to TRBD2. This CDR3 is 15 amino acids long. Germline V gives CDR1 GTSNPN, CDR2 SVGIG (reference sequence). The V and J ends lost 0 bases and 6 bases, in that order; junction bases with no gene match: 5. CDR3 residues: CAWSVAGGLAGELFF. As DNA, the CDR3 is TGTGCCTGGAGTGTGGCGGGGGGGCTTGCCGGGGAGCTGTTTTTT.

This clone was picked up one time. The genes are TRBV4-1 and TRBJ2-2, with 12 bases aligning to TRBD2. This CDR3 region has 17 residues. The V gene's germline CDR1 is MGHRA and CDR2 YSYEKL. With 6 bases clipped from V and 0 bases from J, the junction kept 5 bases outside the gene matches. The CDR3 sequence is CASRKTSGRTNTGELFF. The CDR3 DNA sequence: TGCGCCAGCAGGAAGACTAGCGGGAGAACGAACACCGGGGAGCTGTTTTTT.

V and J are TRBV6-5 and TRBJ1-2; TRBD1 is a possible D gene (6 bases). The ends were cut back, 6 bases at V and 2 bases at J, with 10 bases in the middle. The germline gives CDR1 MNHEY, CDR2 SVGAGI. CDR3 size: 13 residues. CDR3 sequence: CASSDRLNYGYTF. CDR3 nucleotides: TGTGCCAGCAGCGACAGGTTAAACTATGGCTACACCTTC.

The chain uses TRBV6-5 and TRBJ2-6; possibly TRBD1 for D (6 bases). The CDR3 contains 15 residues. V was pared by 6 bases and J by 0 bases, with 9 bases between. CDR1 MNHEY and CDR2 SVGAGI come from the germline V gene. The CDR3: CASRAGDSGANVLTF. The CDR3 DNA reads TGTGCCAGCAGGGCAGGGGACTCTGGGGCCAACGTCCTGACTTTC.

The chain has TRBV23-1 and TRBJ1-2; D gene unclear. TRBV23-1 is an ORF for which the function is uncertain. Between the trimmed V and J ends, which lost 6 bases and 4 bases, there was a span of 12 bases. The CDR3 is 13 amino acids. The CDR3 reads CASRPQRRYGYTF. Written as DNA, the CDR3 is TGCGCCAGCAGACCCCAACGACGCTATGGCTACACCTTC.

The genes are TRBV5-4 and TRBJ1-1, with 7 bases fitting TRBD1. V lost 5 bases to trimming and J lost 0 bases; unmatched junction nucleotides: 13. The V gene's germline CDR1 is SGHNT and CDR2 YYREEE (reference sequence). This CDR3 contains 17 residues. DNA of the CDR3: TGTGCCAGCAGAATGAACCGGGACAGCAACATGAACACTGAAGCTTTCTTT. This encodes CASRMNRDSNMNTEAFF.

The V call is TRBV7-9, the J call TRBJ1-2; 9 positions match TRBD1. The V gene end was trimmed by 5 bases and the J gene end by 2 bases; junction bases not matched to a gene: 6. This CDR3 comprises 15 residues. CDR1 SEHNR and CDR2 FQNEAQ come from the germline V gene (reference sequence). CDR3 residues: CASSLSGQGNYGYTF. The CDR3 nucleotides are TGTGCCAGCAGCCTCTCGGGACAGGGCAACTATGGCTACACCTTC. Variable domain in full (rest from reference TRBV7-9 and TRBJ1-2): DTGVSQNPRHKITKRGQNVTFRCDPISEHNRLYWYRQTLGQGPEFLTYFQNEAQLEKSRLLSDRFSAERPKGSFSTLEIQRTEQGDSAMYLCASSLSGQGNYGYTFGSGTRLTVV.

The V gene is TRBV19, the J gene TRBJ2-7; D is unresolved. The CDR3 extends over 15 amino acids. Germline lookup yields CDR1 LNHDA and CDR2 SQIVND (reference sequence). Trimming took off 3 bases at V and 2 bases at J, with 14 bases between the two ends. In DNA, the CDR3 is TGTGCCAGTAGTATGTACGCCGAAACAACCTACGAGCAGTACTTC. Encoded protein: CASSMYAETTYEQYF.

V usage is TRBV18 and J usage is TRBJ2-5; 14 nucleotides match TRBD2. Germline V CDR1 and CDR2: KGHSH, LQKENI. The junction had 2 bases not matched to a gene; V was cut back by 4 bases and J by 1 base. This CDR3 comprises 16 residues. This CDR3 reads CASSRGLAGAQETQYF. CDR3 bases: TGTGCCAGCTCACGGGGACTAGCGGGAGCCCAAGAGACCCAGTACTTC.

The gene calls are TRBV5-1 and TRBJ2-7, with a tentative D call TRBD1 (5 bases). The CDR3 has 12 residues. The V end was cut by 3 bases, the J end by 4 bases, with 8 bases between. Looked up from germline, CDR1 is SGHRS and CDR2 is YFSETQ. In DNA form, the CDR3 reads TGCGCCAGCAGCTCCCAGGGTTACGAGCAGTACTTC. Residues: CASSSQGYEQYF.

V and J are TRBV30 and TRBJ1-1, with unresolved D. The CDR3 extends over 11 amino acids. Looked up from germline, CDR1 is GTSNPN and CDR2 is SVGIG (reference sequence). V was cut by 8 bases and J by 1 base, with 8 bases left in between. The CDR3 coding sequence is TGTGCCACCCGGGCGAACACTGAAGCTTTCTTT. Its translation: CATRANTEAFF.

The V call is TRBV25-1, the J call TRBJ1-1, with unresolved D. Germline V CDR1 and CDR2: MGHDK, SYGVNS. CDR3 length: 13 residues. Trimming cost V 7 bases and J 4 bases, with 13 bases left between them. CDR3 coding DNA: TGTGCCAGCACCATCGGAGGAGGCACTGAAGCTTTCTTT. Translated, it gives CASTIGGGTEAFF.

V usage is TRBV28 and J usage is TRBJ1-2; tentative D call: TRBD1 (6 bases). With 2 bases removed from V and 8 bases from J, the gap between germline ends came to 9 bases. This CDR3 region has 12 residues. The V gene's germline CDR1 is MDHEN and CDR2 SYDVKM. The CDR3 protein is CASSLVGGGYTF. The CDR3 nucleotides are TGTGCCAGCAGTTTAGTTGGGGGCGGCTACACCTTC.

This chain links TRBV30 with TRBJ1-5, with D possibly TRBD1 on 5 matching bases. V was trimmed by 0 bases and J by 5 bases, leaving 5 bases between them. The length of the CDR3 is 12 residues. Germline lookup yields CDR1 GTSNPN and CDR2 SVGIG (reference sequence). CDR3 amino acids: CAWSVGDQPQHF. The DNA for the CDR3 is TGTGCCTGGAGTGTAGGGGATCAGCCCCAGCATTTT. Together with reference TRBV30 and TRBJ1-5, the CDR3 gives the full variable domain: SQTIHQWPATLVQPVGSPLSLECTVEGTSNPNLYWYRQAAGRGLQLLFYSVGIGQISSEVPQNLSASRPQDRQFILSSKKLLLSDSGFYLCAWSVGDQPQHFGDGTRLSIL.

The CDR3 here is CASSLGGWGDNEQFF. CDR3 nucleotides: TGTGCCAGCAGCTTGGGGGGCTGGGGGGACAATGAGCAGTTCTTC. V is TRBV5-4 and J is TRBJ2-1; maybe TRBD2 (6 bases). V was cut by 0 bases and J by 5 bases, with 12 bases left in between. Germline V gives CDR1 SGHNT, CDR2 YYREEE (reference sequence). The CDR3 spans 15 residues.

The chain has TRBV12-3 or TRBV12-4 and TRBJ1-1; D might be TRBD1 (6 bases). Deletions cut 8 bases from V and 3 bases from J, with 13 bases between. The CDR3 totals 13 residues. The CDR3 here is CASQTGGHTEAFF. CDR3 in DNA: TGTGCCAGCCAAACGGGGGGGCACACTGAAGCTTTCTTT.